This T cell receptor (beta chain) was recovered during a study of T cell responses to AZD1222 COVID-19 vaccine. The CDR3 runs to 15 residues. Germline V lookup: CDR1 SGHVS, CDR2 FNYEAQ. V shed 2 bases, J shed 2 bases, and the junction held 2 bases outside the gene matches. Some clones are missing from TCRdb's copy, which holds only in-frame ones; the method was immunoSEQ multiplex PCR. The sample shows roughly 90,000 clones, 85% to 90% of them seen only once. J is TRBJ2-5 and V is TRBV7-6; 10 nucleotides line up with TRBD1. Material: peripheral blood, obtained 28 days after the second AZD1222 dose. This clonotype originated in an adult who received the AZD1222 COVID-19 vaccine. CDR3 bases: TGTGCCAGCAGCTTAATGGGACAGGGGCAAGAGACCCAGTACTTC. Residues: CASSLMGQGQETQYF.